Sequencing of this T cell receptor (beta chain) was carried out in a study of blood T cells in healthy people across ages. A J-beta primer mix and a sample-barcoded 5' primer were used in a second PCR of roughly 6 to 11 cycles. MiXCR, applied by TCRdb to the 5' RACE reads, yields one record per CDR3 protein. The sample yields 800,000 to 950,000 distinct CDR3 sequences, roughly 29% seen once. Study findings and constraints: Whereas aged donors had fewer naive CD4+ cells, long-lived donors had more of them and higher diversity.

This clonotype has ten or more counts. Its antigen is currently unknown. V was clipped by 5 bases and J by 7 bases; unmatched bases: 4. The CDR3 covers 13 residues. These data were likewise used in another study, on T cells of mothers and their children. From that report: At a sensitivity of approximately 100 clones per million clonotypes, no persistent microchimeric T cell clones appeared.

This rearrangement joins TRBV12-3 or TRBV12-4 to TRBJ1-5, with TRBD1 matching over 8 bases. The sample taken for sequencing was blood. This TCR was recovered from a woman between 40 and 50 years old in good health. The CDR3 loop reads CASSGTGRQPQHF. The CDR3 coding sequence is TGTGCCAGCAGTGGGACAGGTAGGCAGCCCCAGCATTTT.